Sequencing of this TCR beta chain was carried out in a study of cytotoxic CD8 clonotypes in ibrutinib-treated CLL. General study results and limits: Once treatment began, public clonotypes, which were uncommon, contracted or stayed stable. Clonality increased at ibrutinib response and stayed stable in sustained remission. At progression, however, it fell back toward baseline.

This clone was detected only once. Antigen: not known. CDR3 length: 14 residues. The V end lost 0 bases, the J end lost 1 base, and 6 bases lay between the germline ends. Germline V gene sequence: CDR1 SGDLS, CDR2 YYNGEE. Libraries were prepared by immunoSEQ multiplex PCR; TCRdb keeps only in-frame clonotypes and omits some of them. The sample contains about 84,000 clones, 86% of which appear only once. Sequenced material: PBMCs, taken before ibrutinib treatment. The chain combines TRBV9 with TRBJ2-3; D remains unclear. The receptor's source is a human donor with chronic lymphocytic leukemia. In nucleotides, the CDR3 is TGTGCCAGCAGCGTAGTCGGACGCACAGATACGCAGTATTTT. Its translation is CASSVVGRTDTQYF. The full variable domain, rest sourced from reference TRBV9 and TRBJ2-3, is DSGVTQTPKHLITATGQRVTLRCSPRSGDLSVYWYQQSLDQGLQFLIQYYNGEERAKGNILERFSAQQFPDLHSELNLSSLELGDSALYFCASSVVGRTDTQYFGPGTRLTVL.